This T cell receptor beta chain was identified in a study of PD-1 blockade in classical Hodgkin lymphoma. Study-wide results and caveats: Patients with a complete response exhibited baseline diversity comparable to newly diagnosed patients. Healthy donors were reported to have higher baseline TCR diversity than newly diagnosed patients.

Concerning this clone itself: Its matching antigen is unknown.

Noted time point: cycle 4 day 1 (C4D1), after about 6 weeks of nivolumab. Exposure to brentuximab vedotin varied, and each patient had relapsed following autologous stem cell transplantation. Sequencing was performed with immunoSEQ multiplex PCR; in TCRdb, only in-frame clones are kept and a portion is missing. The sample includes more than 85,000 clones, about nine tenths of them seen just once. V gave up 1 base and J gave up 3 bases, with 16 bases separating them. CDR3 length: 17 residues. Germline-derived CDR1 and CDR2 are KGHSH and LQKENI. This rearrangement joins TRBV18 to TRBJ1-3; tentative D call: TRBD1 (6 bases). The TCR comes from a human donor with classical Hodgkin lymphoma. Sequenced here: peripheral blood mononuclear cells (PBMCs), sampled before the fourth cycle of nivolumab. The CDR3 DNA reads TGTGCCAGCTCACCACGTCGCCCGTCAGGGGATGGAAACACCATATATTTT. Translating gives CASSPRRPSGDGNTIYF. The full variable domain, its missing parts supplied by reference TRBV18 and TRBJ1-3, is NAGVMQNPRHLVRRRGQEARLRCSPMKGHSHVYWYRQLPEEGLKFMVYLQKENIIDESGMPKERFSAEFPKEGPSILRIQQVVRGDSAAYFCASSPRRPSGDGNTIYFGEGSWLTVV.